This T cell receptor (beta chain) was identified in a study of OX40 agonist ivuxolimab in advanced cancers. The junction had 19 bases not matched to a gene; V was cut back by 5 bases and J by 8 bases. This CDR3 is built from 17 residues. Germline lookup yields CDR1 SGHRS and CDR2 YFSETQ. Points from the study as a whole: The authors did not determine the antigen specificity of the expanded peripheral T cells.

Some clones are missing from TCRdb's copy, which holds only in-frame ones; the method was immunoSEQ multiplex PCR. The data show some 4,900 clones, under 75% seen once. A word on this clone: Its antigen is not known.

Sequencing was performed on CD4+ or CD8+ T cells sorted from blood, taken in a trial of the OX40 agonist ivuxolimab. The sequence was collected from an adult with an advanced solid tumor such as melanoma, head and neck, liver or kidney cancer. The chain carries TRBV5-1 and TRBJ2-1; 7 bases line up with TRBD2. The CDR3: CASSPLGSVAGADEQFF. In DNA, the CDR3 is TGCGCCAGCAGTCCACTGGGTTCGGTAGCGGGTGCTGATGAGCAGTTCTTC. Full variable domain (rest looked up from reference TRBV5-1 and TRBJ2-1): KAGVTQTPRYLIKTRGQQVTLSCSPISGHRSVSWYQQTPGQGLQFLFEYFSETQRNKGNFPGRFSGRQFSNSRSEMNVSTLELGDSALYLCASSPLGSVAGADEQFFGPGTRLTVL.